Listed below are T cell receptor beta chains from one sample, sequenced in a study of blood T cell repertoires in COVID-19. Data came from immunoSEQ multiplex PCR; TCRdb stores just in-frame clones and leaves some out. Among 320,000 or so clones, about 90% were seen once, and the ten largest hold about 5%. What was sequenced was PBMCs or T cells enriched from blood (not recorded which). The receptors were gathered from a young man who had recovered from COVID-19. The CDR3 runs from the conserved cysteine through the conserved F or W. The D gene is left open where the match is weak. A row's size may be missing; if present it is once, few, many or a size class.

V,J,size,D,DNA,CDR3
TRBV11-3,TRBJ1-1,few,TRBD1,TGTGCCAGCAGCCGGACAGGGAGCCCTGAAGCTTTCTTT,CASSRTGSPEAFF
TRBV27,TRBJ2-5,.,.,TGTGCCAGCAGTTTAGGCTCGTTGACGGGTGGGGAGACCCAGTACTTC,CASSLGSLTGGETQYF
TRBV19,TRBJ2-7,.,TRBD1,TGTGCCAGTAGTATTCAAGACAGGGGAGGACCCTACGAGCAGTACTTC,CASSIQDRGGPYEQYF
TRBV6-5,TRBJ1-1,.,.,TGTGCCAGCAGTCCCAGGGGAGCCTCGACTGAAGCTTTCTTT,CASSPRGASTEAFF
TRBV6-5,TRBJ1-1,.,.,TGTGCCAGCAGTTTGCGGGGCACTGAAGCTTTCTTT,CASSLRGTEAFF
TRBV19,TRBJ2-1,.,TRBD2,TGTGCCAGTCGCCTAGCGGGGGCATCCTACAATGAGCAGTTCTTC,CASRLAGASYNEQFF
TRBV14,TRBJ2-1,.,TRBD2,TGTGCCAGCAGCCAACTTGGGGCTAGCGGAATCAATGAGCAGTTCTTC,CASSQLGASGINEQFF
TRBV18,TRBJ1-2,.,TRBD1,TGTGCCAGCTCACCCCCGCTTCGACAGGGCTATGGCTACACCTTC,CASSPPLRQGYGYTF
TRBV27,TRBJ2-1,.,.,TGTGCCAGCAGTTTATCCGCCTACAATGAGCAGTTCTTC,CASSLSAYNEQFF
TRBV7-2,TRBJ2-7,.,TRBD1,TGTGCCAGCAGCTTAGGTGGGACAGTTTACGAGCAGTACTTC,CASSLGGTVYEQYF
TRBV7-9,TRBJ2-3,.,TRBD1,TGTGCCAGCAGCCCCGGACAGGGTTGGGGCACAGATACGCAGTATTTT,CASSPGQGWGTDTQYF
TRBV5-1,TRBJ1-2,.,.,TGCGCCAGCAGCTTGGTAGGCGGGATTGTGGACTATGGCTACACCTTC,CASSLVGGIVDYGYTF
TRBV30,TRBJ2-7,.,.,TGTGCCTGGAGCTTTATACGGTACGAGCAGTACTTC,CAWSFIRYEQYF
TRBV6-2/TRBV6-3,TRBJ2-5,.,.,TGTGCCAGCAGTTACTTAGCGGAGGCCATAAGGGGAGAGACCCAGTACTTC,CASSYLAEAIRGETQYF
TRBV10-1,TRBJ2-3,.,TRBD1,TGCGCCAGTGTGACAGGGGGCTTTGCAGATACGCAGTATTTT,CASVTGGFADTQYF
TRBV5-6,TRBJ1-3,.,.,TGTGCCAGCAGCTTACCGGGGGTCTCTGGAAACACCATATATTTT,CASSLPGVSGNTIYF
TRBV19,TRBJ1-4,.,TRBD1,TGTGCCAGTAGTACCCAGTGGACAGGGAGATCTAATGAAAAACTGTTTTTT,CASSTQWTGRSNEKLFF
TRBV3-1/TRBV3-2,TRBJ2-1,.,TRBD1,TGTGCCAGCAGCCCCCGGGACAGACACAATGAGCAGTTCTTC,CASSPRDRHNEQFF
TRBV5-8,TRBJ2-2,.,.,TGTGCCAGCAGCTGGAGCCCGCGAGGCACCGGGGAGCTGTTTTTT,CASSWSPRGTGELFF
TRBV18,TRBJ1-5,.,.,TGTGCCAGCTCACCAAACAGAGCCCTCAATCAGCCCCAGCATTTT,CASSPNRALNQPQHF
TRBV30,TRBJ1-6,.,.,TGTGCCGGTAACCCCGGGACAACTAGCGGGAATTCACCCCTCCACTTT,CAGNPGTTSGNSPLHF
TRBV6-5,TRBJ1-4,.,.,TGTGCCAGCGGTAGACAGCGTAATGAAAAACTGTTTTTT,CASGRQRNEKLFF
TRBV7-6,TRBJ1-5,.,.,TGTGCCAGCAGCTTAGGGGACACGCGGTTTAGCAATCAGCCCCAGCATTTT,CASSLGDTRFSNQPQHF
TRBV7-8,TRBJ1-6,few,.,TGTGCCAGCAGCCTCATCCCGCTACGAGGGTCCGATGAGTATAATTCACCCCTCCACTTT,CASSLIPLRGSDEYNSPLHF
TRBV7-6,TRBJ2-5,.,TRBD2,TGTGCCAGCAGCTTAGTTTTAGCGGGACAAGAGACCCAGTACTTC,CASSLVLAGQETQYF
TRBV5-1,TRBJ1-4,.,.,TGCGCCAGCAGCACTGTCGGGGTGGGAGAAAAACTGTTTTTT,CASSTVGVGEKLFF
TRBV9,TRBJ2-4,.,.,TGTGCCAGCAGCCCGGAGCAGGGATCGGTGAAAAACATTCAGTACTTC,CASSPEQGSVKNIQYF
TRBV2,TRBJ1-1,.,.,TGTGCCAGCAGGCCGGCGCCGCAGGTGAACACTGAAGCTTTCTTT,CASRPAPQVNTEAFF
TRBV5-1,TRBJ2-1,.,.,TGCGCCAGCAGCTTGGCCTTTGGCCCCTACAATGAGCAGTTCTTC,CASSLAFGPYNEQFF
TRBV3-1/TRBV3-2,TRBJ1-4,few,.,TGTGCCAGCAGCCGTATGATATTTGGGGACTCGAATGAAAAACTGTTTTTT,CASSRMIFGDSNEKLFF
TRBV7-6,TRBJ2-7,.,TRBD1,TGTGCCAGCAGCGTCGGACAGGAGATCACCTACGAGCAGTACTTC,CASSVGQEITYEQYF
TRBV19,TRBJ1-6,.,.,TGTGCCAGTAGTCACCAGGGGAAAGGTTCCTATAATTCACCCCTCCACTTT,CASSHQGKGSYNSPLHF
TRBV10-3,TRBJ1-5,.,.,TGTGCCATCAGTGAGGGCAGGGAAGGTCAGCCCCAGCATTTT,CAISEGREGQPQHF
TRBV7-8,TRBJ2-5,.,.,TGTGCCAGCAGCTTGGACAGATCGGAGACCCAGTACTTC,CASSLDRSETQYF
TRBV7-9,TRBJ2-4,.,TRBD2,TGTGCCAGCAGCTTAGAAGGGACTAGCGGGGGTGGTGCCAAAAACATTCAGTACTTC,CASSLEGTSGGGAKNIQYF
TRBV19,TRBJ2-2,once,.,TGTGCCTCTTCGACTAGGACGTGGGCCGGGGAGCTGTTTTTT,CASSTRTWAGELFF
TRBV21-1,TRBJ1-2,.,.,TGTGCCAGCAGCAAAGGAAGTAGGACTCTAGGCTTC,CASSKGSRTLGF
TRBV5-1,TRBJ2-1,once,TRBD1,TGCGCCAGCAGGGCCGGGACAGAGTACAATGAGCAGTTCTTC,CASRAGTEYNEQFF
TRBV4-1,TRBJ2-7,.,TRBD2,TGCGCCAGCAGCCAAAATAGCGGGGGCTACGAGCAGTACTTC,CASSQNSGGYEQYF